The clone carrying this TCR beta chain was seen a few times. Its antigen is currently unknown. PCR employed 60 Vbeta and 13 Jbeta primers. Data came from immunoSEQ multiplex PCR; TCRdb stores just in-frame clones and leaves some out. The sample records approximately 180,000 clones, about three quarters being singletons. The data derive from a study of cytomegalovirus exposure and HLA in healthy donors. Per germline, CDR1 KGHSH and CDR2 LQKENI. The CDR3 is 16 residues long. V lost 5 bases and J 5 bases, leaving 19 bases between the germline ends. The study's findings and limits: Confirmation in vitro established that three CMV-associated chains were specific for CMV antigens.

Source material: PBMCs. The chain is built from TRBV18 and TRBJ1-5; possibly TRBD1 for D (6 bases). The origin of this receptor is a woman aged 35 to 49 in good health and CMV-seronegative. In nucleotides, the CDR3 is TGTGCCAGCTCATCTGGACAGATTAGGGTAGATCAGCCCCAGCATTTT. It translates to CASSSGQIRVDQPQHF.